This passage covers 5 T cell receptor beta chains from one sample sequenced in a study of T cell responses to AZD1222 COVID-19 vaccine (dated by TCRdb to 2020 to 2023). Taken with the paper, the label for time point translates to: about 28 days (+/-7) after the second vaccine dose. Taken with the paper, the label for treatment or condition translates to: meningococcal conjugate vaccine given as trial control. Library construction relied on the immunoSEQ multiplex PCR assay. TCRdb retrieved this table from immuneACCESS and kept in-frame rearrangements only. Not all clones are present; in checked studies, unresolved V genes account for under half, and no reason is known for the remainder. Recorded for this sample are about 39,000 clones; 88% of them occurred a single time. Of the sample, 20% to 30% is held by the ten largest clones. The sequenced sample was peripheral blood, obtained 28 days after the second dose of the MenACWY control vaccine. The receptors shown here come from an adult who received the MenACWY meningococcal vaccine as a control.

V usage is TRBV7-2 and J usage is TRBJ1-6; possible D gene TRBD1, 5 bases. V was cut by 4 bases and J by 11 bases, with 15 bases left in between. CDR3 length equals 14 residues. Per germline, CDR1 SGHTA and CDR2 FQGNSA. The CDR3 DNA reads as TGTGCCAGCAGCTCGTCACACTGGGGCCCACCCCTCCACTTT. This translates into CASSSSHWGPPLHF.

The rearrangement joins TRBV6-5 to TRBJ2-7, with a possible D match to TRBD2 (5 bases). This CDR3 comprises 15 residues. The V end was cut by 1 base, the J end by 2 bases, with 12 bases between. Germline V gene sequence: CDR1 MNHEY, CDR2 SVGAGI. The CDR3 sequence is CASSYFSGVAYEQYF. CDR3 bases: TGTGCCAGCAGTTACTTTTCCGGGGTGGCCTACGAGCAGTACTTC.

The genes are TRBV9 and TRBJ2-1; 7 nucleotides align to TRBD2. The CDR3 has 14 residues. The V gene's germline CDR1 is SGDLS and CDR2 YYNGEE. Trimming removed 4 bases from V and 10 bases from J; junction bases left unmatched: 11. DNA of the CDR3: TGTGCCAGCAGCCCCAGTCGCGGGGAGGGCGAGCAGTTCTTC. Its translation: CASSPSRGEGEQFF.

The chain couples TRBV6-2 or TRBV6-3 to TRBJ2-2; D is undetermined. CDR3 length: 12 amino acids. CDR1 is MNHEY and CDR2 is SVGEGT in the germline V gene. The V end was cut by 5 bases, the J end by 3 bases, with 4 bases between. The CDR3 is CASSPDTGELFF. The CDR3 DNA is TGTGCCAGCAGTCCAGACACCGGGGAGCTGTTTTTT.

This rearrangement joins TRBV5-1 to TRBJ2-1, with 7 bases fitting TRBD2. The CDR3 covers 14 residues. The ends lost 0 bases at V and 8 bases at J; junction bases unmatched: 5. Per the germline V gene, CDR1 is SGHRS and CDR2 is YFSETQ. As DNA, the CDR3 is TGCGCCAGCAGCTTGGGCGGGAGTCCCGATGAGCAGTTCTTC. Amino acids: CASSLGGSPDEQFF.